A single sample gave rise to the 4 T cell receptor beta chains below, sequenced in a study of regulatory T cells in long-lasting Graves disease. CDR3-region Arm-PCR and iRepertoire HTBI primers produced the TCR beta libraries. TCRdb used MiXCR to reprocess the multiplex PCR reads, holding one entry per CDR3 protein. The sample has around 450,000 distinct CDR3 sequences; roughly a fifth are singletons. Time point here: persistent/refractory GD, antithyroid drugs over 5 years with positive TRAb. The TCR library used RNA extracted from PBMCs. This sample comprised peripheral blood mononuclear cells (PBMCs), obtained when the disease was refractory, from a patient treated with antithyroid drugs. The receptors come from a female donor with Graves disease.

This clonotype occurred many times. Here the CDR3 DNA reads TGTGCCAGCAGTGCACAGGGGGTAGGCTCCGGGGAGCTGTTTTTT. Translated: CASSAQGVGSGELFF. This sequence joins TRBV2 and TRBJ2-2, with 8 nucleotides matching TRBD1. V trimming: 4 bases; J trimming: 6 bases; junction bases outside the gene matches: 7. The CDR3 length is 15 residues. Germline CDR1 SNHLY, CDR2 FYNNEI.

This clonotype was seen at least ten times. This chain links TRBV28 with TRBJ1-2, with D perhaps matching TRBD1 (6 bases). The germline CDR1 and CDR2 sequences are MDHEN and SYDVKM. The CDR3 extends over 11 amino acids. V was trimmed by 5 bases and J by 8 bases, leaving 9 bases between them. The DNA for the CDR3 is TGTGCCAGCAGTCGGACAGAAGGCTACACCTTC. Translating it yields CASSRTEGYTF.

This clonotype was detected many times. The rearrangement uses TRBV2 and TRBJ1-1; TRBD1 matches at 8 bases. The CDR3 totals 14 residues. Looked up from germline, CDR1 is SNHLY and CDR2 is FYNNEI. The V segment lost 7 bases and the J segment 4 bases; nucleotides outside the gene matches: 8. CDR3 nucleotide sequence: TGTGCCAGCACCCGACAGGGGACTTCCACTGAAGCTTTCTTT. Protein product: CASTRQGTSTEAFF.

The chain employs TRBV2 and TRBJ2-1; 11 bases map to TRBD2. The germline V gene encodes CDR1 SNHLY and CDR2 FYNNEI. This CDR3 comprises 16 residues. J gave up 5 bases and V 7 bases, and 10 bases lay outside the gene matches. The CDR3 nucleotides are TGTGCCAGCAAGCCGGATAGCGGGAGGGGGGACAATGAGCAGTTCTTC. Its translation: CASKPDSGRGDNEQFF.